The 24 T cell receptor beta chains below were found in one sample sequenced in a study of CD8 T cells in ankylosing spondylitis listed by TCRdb under 2017. Libraries were prepared through 5' RACE. Sequenced using an Illumina HiSeq 2500. The public reads were quality trimmed at Q25 with fastp and then assembled into clones with MiXCR by TCRdb, keeping productive beta chains. Duplicate CDR3 protein sequences are folded into a single record with the most common DNA and genes. For this sample the table gives about 130,000 distinct CDR3 sequences, of which approximately 14% were detected only once. Around 3% of the sample is taken by the ten largest. The source material was blood, either unsorted or a sorted T cell fraction (not recorded which). The receptors originated from a female donor with ankylosing spondylitis or in good health (not recorded which).

This clonotype came up many times. The V call is TRBV28, the J call TRBJ1-1, with 12 bases that match TRBD1. The V segment lost 6 bases and the J segment 4 bases; nucleotides outside the gene matches: 12. The CDR3 extends over 17 amino acids. The germline CDR1 and CDR2 sequences are MDHEN and SYDVKM. Here the CDR3 reads CASSLSGTGGAGTEAFF. The CDR3 DNA sequence: TGTGCCAGCAGCCTGTCCGGGACAGGGGGCGCGGGCACTGAAGCTTTCTTT. Together with reference TRBV28 and TRBJ1-1, the CDR3 gives the full variable domain: DVKVTQSSRYLVKRTGEKVFLECVQDMDHENMFWYRQDPGLGLRLIYFSYDVKMKEKGDIPEGYSVSREKKERFSLILESASTNQTSMYLCASSLSGTGGAGTEAFFGQGTRLTVV.

This clonotype was found many times. V and J are TRBV12-3 or TRBV12-4 and TRBJ1-3; D is ambiguous. The CDR3 spans 12 residues. V was shortened by 8 bases and J by 0 bases, with 5 bases between the two germline ends. CDR3 in amino acids: CASVGSGNTIYF. CDR3 coding DNA: TGTGCCAGCGTGGGCTCTGGAAACACCATATATTTT.

In its sample, this clonotype was seen a few times. The chain recombines TRBV5-1 with TRBJ2-3; TRBD2 matches 9 bases. V lost 4 bases and J lost 2; bases outside the gene matches: 5. Germline CDR1 is SGHRS and CDR2 is YFSETQ. The CDR3 contains 15 residues. CDR3 amino acids: CASSPAGGNTDTQYF. CDR3 nucleotides: TGCGCCAGCAGCCCAGCGGGGGGCAACACAGATACGCAGTATTTT.

This clonotype was observed a few times. J is TRBJ2-2 and V is TRBV5-1; no firm D call. Germline V gives CDR1 SGHRS, CDR2 YFSETQ. The length of the CDR3 is 14 residues. The V end lost 1 base, the J end lost 6 bases, and 10 bases lay between the germline ends. The CDR3 sequence is CASSLQPGSGELFF. As DNA, the CDR3 is TGCGCCAGCAGCTTGCAGCCTGGGTCCGGGGAGCTGTTTTTT.

This clonotype was observed many times. The chain recombines TRBV5-1 with TRBJ2-3, with D tentatively TRBD2 (5 bases). This CDR3 contains 15 residues. The V and J ends lost 4 bases and 0 bases respectively, with 12 bases between them. Germline V gives CDR1 SGHRS, CDR2 YFSETQ. CDR3 coding DNA: TGCGCCAGCAGCCGCGAGGGCGCGAGCACAGATACGCAGTATTTT. It translates to CASSREGASTDTQYF.

There are many counts of this clonotype. This chain joins TRBV29-1 and TRBJ2-7; D is uncertain. Germline V lookup: CDR1 SQVTM, CDR2 ANQGSEA. V dropped 2 bases and J dropped 2 bases, with 7 bases sitting between them. This CDR3 has 12 amino acids. The chain's CDR3 is CSVEKGTYEQYF. In DNA, the CDR3 is TGCAGCGTTGAAAAGGGTACCTACGAGCAGTACTTC.

The sample holds a few counts of this clonotype. The CDR3 spells CSATGTGKNYGYTF. The CDR3 region has the DNA TGCAGTGCTACTGGGACAGGAAAAAACTATGGCTACACCTTC. The chain joins TRBV20-1 to TRBJ1-2, with TRBD1 matching over 8 bases. With 4 bases clipped from V and 2 bases from J, the junction kept 6 bases outside the gene matches. The length of the CDR3 is 14 residues. Germline CDR1 DFQATT, CDR2 SNEGSKA (reference sequence).

This clonotype was detected only a few times. The CDR3 loop is CASSRPSLGNLYEQYF. The CDR3 nucleotides are TGTGCCAGCAGCCGCCCCTCGTTAGGAAACCTCTACGAGCAGTACTTC. The V and J genes are TRBV7-2 and TRBJ2-7; D not resolved. Germline CDR1 SGHTA, CDR2 FQGNSA. The CDR3 has 16 residues. V lost 5 bases and J lost 3, with 20 bases in between.

This clonotype has a single count. The chain couples TRBV5-4 to TRBJ2-7, with a tentative D call TRBD1 (7 bases). V lost 4 bases and J lost 5, with 16 bases in between. The germline V gene has CDR1 SGHNT and CDR2 YYREEE (reference sequence). The CDR3 loop spans 14 amino acids. CDR3: CASSGGTVLNEQYF. The CDR3 nucleotides are TGTGCCAGCAGCGGGGGGACAGTTCTAAACGAGCAGTACTTC.

This clonotype was seen a few times. The rearrangement uses TRBV5-1 and TRBJ1-1, with D perhaps matching TRBD1 (6 bases). Trimming took off 0 bases at V and 7 bases at J, with 16 bases between the two ends. The germline gives CDR1 SGHRS, CDR2 YFSETQ. The CDR3 is made up of 15 amino acids. In nucleotides, the CDR3 is TGCGCCAGCAGCTTGGCCCTGGACAGCATAGGTGAAGCTTTCTTT. Translated, it gives CASSLALDSIGEAFF.

The rearrangement links TRBV5-1 to TRBJ1-2; no firm D call. The V gene lost 4 bases and the J gene lost 8 bases, with 15 bases spanning the gap. Germline CDR1 SGHRS, CDR2 YFSETQ. This CDR3 region has 13 residues. CDR3: CASSQETFLGYTF. CDR3 nucleotide sequence: TGCGCCAGCAGCCAAGAAACTTTTCTCGGCTACACCTTC.

The chain recombines TRBV5-1 with TRBJ2-1, with 8 bases identical to TRBD1. The CDR3 has 15 amino acids. Germline V lookup: CDR1 SGHRS, CDR2 YFSETQ. V was clipped by 3 bases and J by 4 bases; unmatched bases: 6. In DNA form, the CDR3 reads TGCGCCAGCAGCTCGACAGGGGACCCATACAATGAGCAGTTCTTC. Translated, it gives CASSSTGDPYNEQFF.

V and J are TRBV12-3 or TRBV12-4 and TRBJ2-7; tentatively, D is TRBD2 (6 bases). Trimming pared 5 bases from V and 9 bases from J, leaving 20 bases between. This CDR3 comprises 14 residues. CDR3 nucleotides: TGTGCCAGCAGTGCGACTAGAAGCAGTTCGAGGCAGTACTTC. This sequence encodes CASSATRSSSRQYF.

This clonotype appeared a few times. The chain combines TRBV2 with TRBJ2-1; maybe TRBD1 (6 bases). There are 11 residues in the CDR3. Germline V gives CDR1 SNHLY, CDR2 FYNNEI. V was shortened by 8 bases and J by 8 bases, with 10 bases between the two germline ends. In DNA, the CDR3 is TGTGCCAGCGGACAGTACCATGAGCAGTTCTTC. This translates into CASGQYHEQFF.

As regards this clonotype: A read error may explain this, as a much larger clone is one base away. V gene TRBV9 combines with J gene TRBJ2-7, with 8 bases matching TRBD2. V shed 3 bases, J shed 4 bases, and the junction held 9 bases outside the gene matches. The CDR3 has 15 residues. CDR1 is SGDLS, CDR2 YYNGEE, per germline. This CDR3 is CASSGRAVAGYEQYF. Here the CDR3 DNA reads TGTGCCAGCAGCGGCAGAGCCGTAGCGGGGTACGAGCAGTACTTC.

The J gene is TRBJ1-2, the V gene TRBV5-1, with D perhaps matching TRBD1 (6 bases). V was clipped by 2 bases and J by 0 bases, with 14 bases between them. The CDR3 sequence is 16 residues long. CDR1 SGHRS and CDR2 YFSETQ come from the germline V gene. CDR3 amino acids: CASSLSGASANYGYTF. For the CDR3, the DNA is TGCGCCAGCAGCTTATCAGGGGCGTCAGCTAACTATGGCTACACCTTC.

This clonotype was recorded at least ten times. The chain is built from TRBV5-1 and TRBJ1-1; D remains unclear. CDR1 is SGHRS and CDR2 is YFSETQ in the germline V gene. V shed 4 bases and J shed 0 bases, with 4 bases lying between them. This CDR3 is 12 amino acids long. The CDR3 coding sequence is TGCGCCAGCAGCGAACTGAACACTGAAGCTTTCTTT. Amino acids: CASSELNTEAFF.

At least ten counts were recorded for this clonotype. The chain employs TRBV5-5 and TRBJ1-3; D possibly corresponds to TRBD1 (6 bases). The CDR3 totals 15 residues. The germline gives CDR1 SGHKS, CDR2 YYEKEE (reference sequence). V shed 1 base and J shed 2 bases, with 10 bases lying between them. CDR3 residues: CASSLYEGAGNTIYF. CDR3 sequence (DNA): TGTGCCAGCAGCTTGTATGAGGGGGCTGGAAACACCATATATTTT.

A few counts support this clonotype. This chain joins TRBV12-3 or TRBV12-4 and TRBJ2-2; TRBD1 matches at 9 bases. V gave up 6 bases and J gave up 5 bases; unmatched junction bases: 10. There are 16 residues in the CDR3. CDR3 amino acids: CASRRTQGAGTGELFF. The CDR3 DNA sequence: TGTGCCAGCAGGAGGACACAGGGGGCAGGGACCGGGGAGCTGTTTTTT.

This clonotype was picked up many times. V usage is TRBV12-3 or TRBV12-4 and J usage is TRBJ2-7; D uncertain. The CDR3 totals 12 residues. Trimming removed 5 bases at V and 2 bases at J, with 7 bases between. CDR3 bases: TGTGCCAGCAGTCTACGCACCTACGAGCAGTACTTC. This gives the protein CASSLRTYEQYF.

This clonotype has ten or more counts. This rearrangement joins TRBV20-1 to TRBJ2-5, with D possibly matching TRBD1 (6 bases). Trimming removed 6 bases from V and 3 bases from J, with 14 bases in between. The germline V gene encodes CDR1 DFQATT and CDR2 SNEGSKA (reference sequence). CDR3 length equals 13 residues. The CDR3, as DNA: TGCAGTGCAGTAGTTAGACAGGAAGAGACCCAGTACTTC. This sequence encodes CSAVVRQEETQYF.

The gene calls are TRBV27 and TRBJ1-1; 9 positions agree with TRBD1. CDR3 size: 14 residues. With 5 bases clipped from V and 5 bases from J, the junction kept 6 bases outside the gene matches. The germline CDR1 and CDR2 sequences are MNHEY and SMNVEV (reference sequence). CDR3 nucleotides: TGTGCCAGCAGTCGGGACAGGGCGGGAACTGAAGCTTTCTTT. Translated: CASSRDRAGTEAFF.

The CDR3 DNA is TGTGCCAGCAGTCTAAGGGAGGGCGGGGAGCTGTTTTTT. This codes for CASSLREGGELFF. This chain connects TRBV27 to TRBJ2-2, with 7 bases that match TRBD2. Losses at the gene ends were 5 bases for V and 7 bases for J; bases not matched to a gene: 4. Germline V gene data show CDR1 as MNHEY and CDR2 as SMNVEV (reference sequence). This CDR3 is built from 13 residues.

The table lists this clonotype with a few counts. The chain employs TRBV7-9 and TRBJ2-3, with TRBD2 matching 10 bases. The CDR3 loop spans 16 amino acids. Germline trimming cut 3 bases from V and 4 bases from J; bases unmatched to any gene: 7. Germline CDR1 SEHNR, CDR2 FQNEAQ (reference sequence). The chain's CDR3 is CASSFVVAGGADTQYF. The CDR3 DNA sequence: TGTGCCAGCAGCTTCGTCGTAGCGGGGGGCGCAGATACGCAGTATTTT.